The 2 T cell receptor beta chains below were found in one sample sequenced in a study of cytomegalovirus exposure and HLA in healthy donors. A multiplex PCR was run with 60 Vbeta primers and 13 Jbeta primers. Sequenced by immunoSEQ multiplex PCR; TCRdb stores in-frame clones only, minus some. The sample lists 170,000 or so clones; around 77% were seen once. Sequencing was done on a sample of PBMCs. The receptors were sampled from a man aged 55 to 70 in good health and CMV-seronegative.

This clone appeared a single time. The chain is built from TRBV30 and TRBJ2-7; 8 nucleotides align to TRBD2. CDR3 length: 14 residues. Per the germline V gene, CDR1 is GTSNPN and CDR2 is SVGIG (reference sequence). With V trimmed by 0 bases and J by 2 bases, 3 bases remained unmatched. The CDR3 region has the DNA TGTGCCTGGAGTGTCGGGGGGGCCGCCTACGAGCAGTACTTC. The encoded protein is CAWSVGGAAYEQYF. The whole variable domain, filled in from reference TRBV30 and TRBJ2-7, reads SQTIHQWPATLVQPVGSPLSLECTVEGTSNPNLYWYRQAAGRGLQLLFYSVGIGQISSEVPQNLSASRPQDRQFILSSKKLLLSDSGFYLCAWSVGGAAYEQYFGPGTRLTVT.

Here the CDR3 reads CASSHEVGTEAFF. CDR3 nucleotide sequence: TGTGCCAGCAGCCATGAGGTTGGCACTGAAGCTTTCTTT. The chain recombines TRBV4-2 with TRBJ1-1; unclear D gene. This CDR3 has 13 amino acids. Deletions cut 3 bases from V and 4 bases from J, with 9 bases between. Per germline, CDR1 LGHNA and CDR2 YNFKEQ.